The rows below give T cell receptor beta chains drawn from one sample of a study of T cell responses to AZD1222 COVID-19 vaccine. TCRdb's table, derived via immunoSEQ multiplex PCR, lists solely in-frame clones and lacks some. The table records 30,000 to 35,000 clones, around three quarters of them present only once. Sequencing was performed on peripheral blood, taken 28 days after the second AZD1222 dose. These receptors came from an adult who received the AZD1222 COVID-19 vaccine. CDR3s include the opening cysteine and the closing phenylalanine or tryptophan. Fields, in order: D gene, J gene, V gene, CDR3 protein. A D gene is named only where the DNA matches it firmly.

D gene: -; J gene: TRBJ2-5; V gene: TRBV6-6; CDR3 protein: CASRQPQETQYF
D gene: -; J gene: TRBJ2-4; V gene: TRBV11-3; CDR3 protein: CASSLEVVGDQYF
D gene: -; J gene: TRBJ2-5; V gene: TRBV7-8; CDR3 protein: CASSLSGGVRETQYF
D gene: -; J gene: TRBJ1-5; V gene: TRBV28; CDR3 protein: CASSFGTVSNQPQHF
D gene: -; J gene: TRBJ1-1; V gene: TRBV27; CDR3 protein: CASSLLKGPGGTEAFF
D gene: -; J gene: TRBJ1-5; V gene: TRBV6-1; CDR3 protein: CASSGQGGNQPQHF
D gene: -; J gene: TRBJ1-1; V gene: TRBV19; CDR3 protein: CASSMAPGSVEAFF
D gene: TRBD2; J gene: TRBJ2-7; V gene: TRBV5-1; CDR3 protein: CASSPGTSATYEQYF
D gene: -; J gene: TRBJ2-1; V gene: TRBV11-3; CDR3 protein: CASSLGTVGAREGLLF
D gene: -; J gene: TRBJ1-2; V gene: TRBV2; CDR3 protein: CASRGDGPYGYTF
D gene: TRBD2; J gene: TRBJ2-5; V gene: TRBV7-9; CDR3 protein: CASSHWGTSGSQTQYF
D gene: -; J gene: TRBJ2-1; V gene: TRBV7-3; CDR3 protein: CASSSTPGGDEQFF
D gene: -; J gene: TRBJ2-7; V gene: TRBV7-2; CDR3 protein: CASSLAGGLAYEQYF
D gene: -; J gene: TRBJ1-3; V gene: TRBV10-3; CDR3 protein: CAISVGTAGNTIYF
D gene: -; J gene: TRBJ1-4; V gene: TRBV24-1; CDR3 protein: CATSDPRGNNEKLFF
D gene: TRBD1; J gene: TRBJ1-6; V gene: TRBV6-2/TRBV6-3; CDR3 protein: CASSQQGGGSPLHF
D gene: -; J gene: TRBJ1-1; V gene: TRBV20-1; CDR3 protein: CSATREREAFF
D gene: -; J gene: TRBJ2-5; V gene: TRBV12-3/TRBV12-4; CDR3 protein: CASSPLGGKTQYF
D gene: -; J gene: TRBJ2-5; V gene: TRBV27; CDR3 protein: CASRTDEKETQYF
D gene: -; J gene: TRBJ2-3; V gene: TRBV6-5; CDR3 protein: CASRGGRSTDTQYF
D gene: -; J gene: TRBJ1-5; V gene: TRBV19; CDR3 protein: CASSMGGGRAEQPQHF
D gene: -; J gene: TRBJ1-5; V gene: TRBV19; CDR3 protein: CASSIISRGEHQPQHF
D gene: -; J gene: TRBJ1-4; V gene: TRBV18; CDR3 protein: CASSPSDRSNEKLFF
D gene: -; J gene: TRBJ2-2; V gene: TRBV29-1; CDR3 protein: CSASGRDLTGELFF
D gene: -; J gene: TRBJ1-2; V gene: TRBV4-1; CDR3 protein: CASSQVGTYYGYTF
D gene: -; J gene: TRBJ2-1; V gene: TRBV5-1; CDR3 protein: CASSLGYLSYNEQFF
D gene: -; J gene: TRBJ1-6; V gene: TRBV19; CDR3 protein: CASSLGSYNSPLHF
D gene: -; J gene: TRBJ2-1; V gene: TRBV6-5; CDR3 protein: CASSYSLGESRNEQFF
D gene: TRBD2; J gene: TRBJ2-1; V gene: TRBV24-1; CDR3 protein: CATSDSLAGGYEQFF
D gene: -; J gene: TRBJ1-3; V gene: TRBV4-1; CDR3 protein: CASSPQAGPSGNTIYF
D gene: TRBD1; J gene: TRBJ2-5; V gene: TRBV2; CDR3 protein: CASSDRTGLGQETQYF
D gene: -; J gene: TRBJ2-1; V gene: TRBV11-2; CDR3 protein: CASSPLRRPNEQFF
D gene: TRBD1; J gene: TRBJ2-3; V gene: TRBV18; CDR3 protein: CASSLHRGQKDTQYF
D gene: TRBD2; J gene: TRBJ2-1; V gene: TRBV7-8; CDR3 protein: CASTPIMGLANEQFF
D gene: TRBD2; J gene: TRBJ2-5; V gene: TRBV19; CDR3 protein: CASSISSGRKRETQYF
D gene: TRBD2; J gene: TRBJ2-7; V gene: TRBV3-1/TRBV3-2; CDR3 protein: CASSHTYPSGGALDEQYF
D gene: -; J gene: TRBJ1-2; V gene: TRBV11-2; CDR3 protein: CASSLAQGINYGYTF
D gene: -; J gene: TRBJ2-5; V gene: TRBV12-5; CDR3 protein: CASAPPLARQTQYF
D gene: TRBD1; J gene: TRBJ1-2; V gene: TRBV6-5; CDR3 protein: CASSWGQGSYGYTF
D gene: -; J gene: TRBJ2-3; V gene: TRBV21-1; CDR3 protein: CASSKSGLAGENGTDTQYF
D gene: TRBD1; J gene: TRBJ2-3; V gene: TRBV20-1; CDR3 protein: CSAPWTGGWYF
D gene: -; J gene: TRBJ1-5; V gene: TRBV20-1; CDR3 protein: CSASYRVGQPQHF
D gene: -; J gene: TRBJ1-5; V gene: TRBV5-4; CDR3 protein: CASSPGPPGPLSNQPQHF
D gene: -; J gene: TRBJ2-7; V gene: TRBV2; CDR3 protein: CASRGHYEQYF
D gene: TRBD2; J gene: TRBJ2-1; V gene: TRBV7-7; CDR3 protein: CASSPAASGSYNEQFF
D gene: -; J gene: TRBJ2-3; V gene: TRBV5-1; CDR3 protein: CASSLMGGQSRDTQYF
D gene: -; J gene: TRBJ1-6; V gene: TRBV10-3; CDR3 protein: CAISEEQGRGPPLHF
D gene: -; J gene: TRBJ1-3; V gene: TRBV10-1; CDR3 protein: CASSVAGGNTIYF
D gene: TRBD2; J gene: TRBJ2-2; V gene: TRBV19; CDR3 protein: CASTRAASGRAAAGELFF
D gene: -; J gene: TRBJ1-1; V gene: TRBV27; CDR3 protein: CASSRRLGSFVDTEAFF
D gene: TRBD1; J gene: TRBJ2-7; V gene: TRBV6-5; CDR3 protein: CASWRTGSYEQYF
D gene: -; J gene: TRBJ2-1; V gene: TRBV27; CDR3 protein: CASSQEGKHEQFF
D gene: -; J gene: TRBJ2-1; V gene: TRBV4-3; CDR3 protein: CASSQVGSRNNEQFF
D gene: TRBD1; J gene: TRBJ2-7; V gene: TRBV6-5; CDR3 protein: CASRIRDRAFEQYF
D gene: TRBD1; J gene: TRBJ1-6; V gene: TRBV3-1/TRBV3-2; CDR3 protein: CASSQAGGEGSPLHF
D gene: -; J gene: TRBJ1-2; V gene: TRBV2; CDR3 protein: CASRGVDTLTNGYTF
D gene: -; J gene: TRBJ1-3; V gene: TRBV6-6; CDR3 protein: CASSYVATPGNTIYF
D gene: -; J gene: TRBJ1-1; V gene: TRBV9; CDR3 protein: CASSVATGGFTEAFF
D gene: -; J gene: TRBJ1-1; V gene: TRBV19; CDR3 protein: CASSPTPSSGMNTEAFF
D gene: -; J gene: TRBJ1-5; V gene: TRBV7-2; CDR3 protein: CASSLGGLGQPQHF